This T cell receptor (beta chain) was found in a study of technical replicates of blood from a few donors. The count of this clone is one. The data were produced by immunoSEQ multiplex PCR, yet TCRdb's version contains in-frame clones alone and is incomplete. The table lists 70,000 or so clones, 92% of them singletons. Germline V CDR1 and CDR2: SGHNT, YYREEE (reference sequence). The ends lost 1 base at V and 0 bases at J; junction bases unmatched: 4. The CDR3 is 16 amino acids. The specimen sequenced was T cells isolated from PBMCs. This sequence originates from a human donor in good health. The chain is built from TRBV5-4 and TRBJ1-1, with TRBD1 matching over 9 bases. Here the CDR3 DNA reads TGTGCCAGCAGCTTGAGACAGGGGGAAGTGAACACTGAAGCTTTCTTT. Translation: CASSLRQGEVNTEAFF.